Listed below are T cell receptor beta chains from one sample, sequenced in a study of memory CD4+ T cells and cytomegalovirus serostatus. TCRdb's table, derived via immunoSEQ multiplex PCR, lists solely in-frame clones and lacks some. Of some 60,000 clones listed, about 80% are singletons. The sample comprised memory CD4+ T cells from blood. The receptors originated from an adult in good health and CMV-seropositive. CDR3s include the opening cysteine and the closing phenylalanine or tryptophan. The D gene is left open where the match is weak. Some rows have no size entry. The others give once, few or many, or a class for an expanded clone.

V	J	size	D	length	CDR3	DNA
TRBV28	TRBJ2-1	-	-	14	CASSFGGSYNEQFF	TGTGCCAGCAGTTTTGGTGGCTCCTACAATGAGCAGTTCTTC
TRBV4-1	TRBJ2-1	-	TRBD2	15	CASGGLAGGLREQFF	TGCGCCAGTGGAGGACTAGCGGGAGGGCTGCGTGAGCAGTTCTTC
TRBV19	TRBJ2-7	-	-	14	CASSTQGIDDEQYF	TGTGCCAGTAGTACGCAGGGTATCGACGACGAGCAGTACTTC
TRBV5-1	TRBJ1-4	-	-	16	CASSFRESTTNEKLFF	TGCGCCAGCAGCTTTAGGGAGTCAACAACTAATGAAAAACTGTTTTTT
TRBV28	TRBJ2-3	-	-	14	CASSPALGTDTQYF	TGTGCCAGCAGCCCTGCCCTAGGCACAGATACGCAGTATTTT
TRBV7-2	TRBJ1-2	few	-	15	CASSHSWTANYGYTF	TGTGCCAGCAGCCACAGTTGGACAGCGAACTATGGCTACACCTTC
TRBV29-1	TRBJ2-5	-	TRBD2	14	CSVAGGRGSETQYF	TGCAGCGTTGCGGGGGGGAGGGGGTCGGAGACCCAGTACTTC
TRBV6-5	TRBJ2-5	-	-	14	CASSYSPGSETQYF	TGTGCCAGCAGTTACTCGCCAGGATCAGAGACCCAGTACTTC
TRBV14	TRBJ2-5	-	-	13	CASMGALQETQYF	TGTGCCAGCATGGGGGCCCTCCAAGAGACCCAGTACTTC
TRBV5-5	TRBJ2-3	-	-	13	CASSLYGSDTQYF	TGTGCCAGCAGCTTGTACGGTTCAGATACGCAGTATTTT
TRBV7-8	TRBJ1-5	once	TRBD1	19	CASTESGQGSIGRNQPQHF	TGTGCCAGCACGGAATCCGGACAGGGGAGTATAGGGCGCAATCAGCCCCAGCATTTT
TRBV30	TRBJ2-5	-	TRBD2	16	CAWGRGTSGFQETQYF	TGTGCCTGGGGGCGGGGGACTAGCGGGTTCCAAGAGACCCAGTACTTC
TRBV18	TRBJ2-1	-	-	15	CASSPRAEGWDEQFF	TGTGCCAGCTCACCTCGAGCGGAGGGGTGGGATGAGCAGTTCTTC
TRBV6-5	TRBJ1-1	few	-	12	CASGDMNTEAFF	TGTGCCAGCGGAGACATGAACACTGAAGCTTTCTTT
TRBV28	TRBJ1-1	once	-	12	CASSPSPLAPFF	TGTGCCAGCAGTCCCTCCCCCCTGGCGCCTTTCTTT
TRBV11-3	TRBJ2-3	-	-	14	CASSLDPASDTQYF	TGTGCCAGCAGCTTAGACCCGGCTTCAGATACGCAGTATTTT
TRBV18	TRBJ1-1	-	TRBD1	15	CASSSNRGGNTEAFF	TGTGCCAGCTCATCGAACAGGGGTGGGAACACTGAAGCTTTCTTT
TRBV9	TRBJ2-6	-	-	16	CASSEQPHSGANVLTF	TGTGCCAGCAGCGAACAGCCCCACTCTGGGGCCAACGTCCTGACTTTC
TRBV19	TRBJ2-2	-	TRBD2	15	CASSIPSGSTGELFF	TGTGCCAGTAGTATACCTAGCGGGAGCACCGGGGAGCTGTTTTTT
TRBV7-8	TRBJ2-7	few	-	14	CASSSDLGPYEQYF	TGTGCCAGCAGCTCCGATCTCGGGCCCTACGAGCAGTACTTC
TRBV30	TRBJ1-4	-	-	15	CARSLPSGGNEKLFF	TGTGCCAGGAGCCTCCCCTCGGGGGGAAATGAAAAACTGTTTTTT
TRBV9	TRBJ1-2	-	-	12	CASSPSMGGYTF	TGTGCCAGCAGCCCGAGTATGGGGGGCTACACCTTC
TRBV5-4	TRBJ2-5	-	-	15	CASSFIGQVAETQYF	TGTGCCAGCAGCTTTATCGGGCAGGTCGCGGAGACCCAGTACTTC
TRBV28	TRBJ2-7	-	TRBD2	16	CASPPLPTSGLDEQYF	TGTGCCAGCCCGCCACTTCCGACTAGCGGGCTAGACGAGCAGTACTTC
TRBV23-1	TRBJ2-7	-	TRBD1	18	CASSQSIADRGRAYEQYF	TGCGCCAGCAGTCAATCGATCGCGGACAGGGGGCGAGCCTACGAGCAGTACTTC
TRBV19	TRBJ1-1	few	-	15	CASSPKTAGNTEAFF	TGTGCCAGTAGTCCCAAGACGGCGGGGAACACTGAAGCTTTCTTT
TRBV5-6	TRBJ1-1	-	-	13	CASSYDRNTEAFF	TGTGCCAGCAGCTACGACAGGAACACTGAAGCTTTCTTT
TRBV7-9	TRBJ1-3	-	TRBD1	14	CASSKDRGGNTIYF	TGTGCCAGCAGCAAGGACAGGGGTGGAAACACCATATATTTT
TRBV7-2	TRBJ1-1	-	TRBD1	13	CASSFTGGTEAFF	TGTGCCAGCAGCTTTACAGGGGGCACTGAAGCTTTCTTT
TRBV29-1	TRBJ1-1	-	TRBD1	14	CSVGQGAWNTEAFF	TGCAGCGTTGGTCAGGGGGCCTGGAACACTGAAGCTTTCTTT
TRBV5-1	TRBJ1-1	few	-	12	CASSTGYTEAFF	TGCGCCAGCAGCACGGGATACACTGAAGCTTTCTTT
TRBV7-2	TRBJ1-3	medium-sized	-	17	CASSSSWGQNSGNTIYF	TGTGCCAGCAGCTCAAGTTGGGGGCAGAACTCTGGAAACACCATATATTTT
TRBV7-2	TRBJ2-3	once	-	12	CAAEGGGGTQYF	TGTGCAGCTGAAGGGGGTGGCGGTACGCAGTATTTT
TRBV10-2	TRBJ2-3	-	-	12	CASSSAADTQYF	TGCGCCAGCAGTTCGGCGGCAGATACGCAGTATTTT
TRBV7-8	TRBJ2-5	-	-	15	CASSLGPSSMETQYF	TGTGCCAGCAGCTTAGGTCCATCGTCCATGGAGACCCAGTACTTC
TRBV28	TRBJ1-6	-	-	12	CASSFGNSPLHF	TGTGCCAGCAGTTTCGGAAATTCACCCCTCCACTTT
TRBV4-3	TRBJ1-2	-	-	16	CASSQDLQASVYGYTF	TGCGCCAGCAGCCAAGATCTCCAGGCGAGTGTCTATGGCTACACCTTC
TRBV7-9	TRBJ2-3	-	-	14	CASSVLDGTDTQYF	TGTGCCAGCAGCGTCCTGGACGGCACAGATACGCAGTATTTT
TRBV5-1	TRBJ2-7	-	TRBD1	15	CASSVSPGQQYEQYF	TGCGCCAGCAGCGTAAGTCCGGGACAGCAATACGAGCAGTACTTC
TRBV9	TRBJ1-3	-	-	15	CASSRMDSSGNTIYF	TGTGCCAGCAGCCGGATGGACAGCTCTGGAAACACCATATATTTT
TRBV7-6	TRBJ2-2	few	TRBD1	17	CASSATDRGQGTGELFF	TGTGCCAGCAGCGCAACAGACAGGGGGCAAGGGACCGGGGAGCTGTTTTTT
TRBV14	TRBJ2-1	-	-	13	CASSRAEYNEQFF	TGTGCCAGCAGCCGAGCCGAGTACAATGAGCAGTTCTTC
TRBV2	TRBJ1-1	-	TRBD1	14	CASRGTGADPEAFF	TGTGCCAGCAGGGGGACAGGGGCGGACCCTGAAGCTTTCTTT
TRBV9	TRBJ1-6	-	-	14	CASSVGVLGSPLHF	TGTGCCAGCAGCGTGGGGGTCTTAGGGTCACCCCTCCACTTT
TRBV19	TRBJ1-2	-	-	12	CASSISVGGYTF	TGTGCCAGTAGTATCAGTGTGGGTGGCTACACCTTC
TRBV11-3	TRBJ1-1	few	-	14	CASSFGRLNTEAFF	TGTGCCAGCAGCTTCGGCCGTCTGAACACTGAAGCTTTCTTT
TRBV6-5	TRBJ1-2	-	-	14	CASSSPSRYYGYTF	TGTGCCAGCAGTTCTCCGTCTCGATATTATGGCTACACCTTC
TRBV18	TRBJ1-1	-	-	14	CASSQQGHHTEAFF	TGTGCCAGCTCGCAACAGGGACATCACACTGAAGCTTTCTTT
TRBV30	TRBJ1-1	once	-	13	CAWRRDRNTEAFF	TGTGCCTGGAGGAGGGACCGGAACACTGAAGCTTTCTTT
TRBV7-6	TRBJ2-5	-	-	13	CASSFGRQETQYF	TGTGCCAGCAGCTTTGGGCGGCAAGAGACCCAGTACTTC
TRBV7-9	TRBJ2-3	-	TRBD2	15	CASADRLAGTDTQYF	TGTGCCAGCGCCGATAGACTAGCGGGGACAGATACGCAGTATTTT
TRBV6-6	TRBJ1-5	-	-	13	CASSSDGNQPQHF	TGTGCCAGCAGTTCGGACGGCAATCAGCCCCAGCATTTT
TRBV27	TRBJ2-1	-	-	14	CASKLLGLYNEQFF	TGTGCCAGCAAACTATTAGGACTCTACAATGAGCAGTTCTTC
TRBV28	TRBJ2-1	-	TRBD2	15	CASSLTSGRIGEQFF	TGTGCCAGCAGCCTGACTAGCGGGAGAATCGGTGAGCAGTTCTTC
TRBV28	TRBJ1-5	-	-	14	CASRPGQSAQPQHF	TGTGCCAGCAGGCCGGGACAATCAGCCCAGCCCCAGCATTTT